This T cell receptor (beta chain) was recovered during a study of monozygotic twins with inflammatory bowel disease. General study results and limits: With inverse Simpson as the measure, TCRbeta diversity was lower in IBD patients than in healthy co-twins.

Turning to this clonotype: Its antigen is unidentified.

TCRdb reprocessed the 5' RACE reads and reports one entry per CDR3 protein, with no DNA. Listed are over 200,000 distinct CDR3 sequences; around 1.5% falls within the top ten. CDR1 is SNHLY, CDR2 FYNNEI, per germline. This CDR3 region has 15 residues. Material for sequencing was blood. The V gene is TRBV2, the J gene TRBJ1-3; TCRdb returns TRBD1, unconfirmable since there is no DNA. The TCR sequence derives from a human donor with ulcerative colitis or Crohn's disease, or a healthy co-twin of an affected twin (not recorded which). CDR3 protein: CASSLDRGTGNTIYF.